The T cell receptor beta chain under discussion was sequenced for a study of shared clonotypes between healthy human individuals. Study conclusions and caveats: Larger richness was generally estimated for naive than memory subsets.

On this clone itself: Antigen unknown.

Clones were sequenced by immunoSEQ multiplex PCR, and TCRdb holds only the in-frame ones, with some missing. The sample has about a million clones; about 70% are singletons. V was clipped by 1 base and J by 14 bases, with 14 bases between them. Germline assignment: CDR1 DFQATT and CDR2 SNEGSKA (reference sequence). The length of the CDR3 is 11 residues. Input material: memory CD4+ T cells sorted from blood. Described subset: CD45RA-negative fraction. The receptor was isolated from a man aged 18 to 30 in good health. The rearrangement joins TRBV20-1 to TRBJ1-2; perhaps TRBD1 as D (6 bases). The DNA for the CDR3 is TGCAGTGCTAGAGTGGGGGCCCCCTTGACCTTC. It translates to CSARVGAPLTF.